A selection of T cell receptor beta chains follows, all from one sample in a study of T cell responses to AZD1222 COVID-19 vaccine. Repertoires were generated with immunoSEQ multiplex PCR, while TCRdb's copy carries only in-frame clones and drops some. The sample contains 150,000 to 200,000 clones, roughly 92% of which appear only once. Specimen: peripheral blood, collected 28 days after the second AZD1222 dose. These receptors all stem from an adult who received the AZD1222 COVID-19 vaccine. CDR3s include the opening cysteine and the closing phenylalanine or tryptophan. A D gene is named only where the DNA matches it firmly. Size values are once, few and many counts, or a class for expanded clones, and some rows have none.

v_call,clone_size,j_call,d_call,cdr3_aa,cdr3_nt
TRBV14,.,TRBJ2-1,TRBD2,CASSSFAGGPGNEQFF,TGTGCCAGCAGCTCCTTCGCGGGAGGGCCCGGCAATGAGCAGTTCTTC
TRBV15,.,TRBJ1-1,.,CATSTPREGDTEAFF,TGTGCCACCAGCACTCCGAGGGAGGGGGACACTGAAGCTTTCTTT
TRBV11-2,.,TRBJ1-1,.,CASSLVVVDSEAFF,TGTGCCAGCAGCTTAGTAGTGGTCGACAGTGAAGCTTTCTTT
TRBV12-3/TRBV12-4,few,TRBJ2-7,.,CASSHGIDYEQYF,TGTGCCAGCAGCCACGGAATCGACTACGAGCAGTACTTC
TRBV3-1/TRBV3-2,.,TRBJ2-7,TRBD2,CASSQDGGTSGGSSYEQYF,TGTGCCAGCAGCCAAGATGGCGGGACTAGCGGGGGGAGCTCCTACGAGCAGTACTTC
TRBV25-1,.,TRBJ1-2,TRBD1,CASSEPGTATGYGYTF,TGTGCCAGCAGTGAGCCCGGGACAGCAACGGGCTATGGCTACACCTTC
TRBV5-1,.,TRBJ2-1,TRBD1,CASSLDGTGGHNEQFF,TGCGCCAGCAGCTTGGACGGGACAGGGGGCCACAATGAGCAGTTCTTC
TRBV7-2,.,TRBJ1-5,.,CASSLGGRLGQPQHF,TGTGCCAGCAGCTTAGGGGGAAGGCTCGGGCAGCCCCAGCATTTT
TRBV5-5,.,TRBJ2-3,TRBD1,CASSLGDRDTDTQYF,TGTGCCAGCAGCTTGGGGGACAGGGACACAGATACGCAGTATTTT
TRBV3-1/TRBV3-2,.,TRBJ2-3,.,CASSQLPASDTQYF,TGTGCCAGCAGCCAACTTCCGGCGTCAGATACGCAGTATTTT
TRBV28,.,TRBJ2-7,.,CASSPPGLGQGGEQYF,TGTGCCAGCAGTCCACCTGGGCTAGGCCAAGGGGGCGAGCAGTACTTC
TRBV3-1/TRBV3-2,.,TRBJ2-1,TRBD1,CASSQAWTGGRGEQFF,TGTGCCAGCAGCCAAGCGTGGACAGGGGGTCGTGGTGAGCAGTTCTTC
TRBV29-1,.,TRBJ1-5,TRBD1,CSVGQGTNQPQHF,TGCAGCGTTGGACAGGGTACCAATCAGCCCCAGCATTTT
TRBV27,.,TRBJ2-3,.,CAAAPIDYPDTQYF,TGTGCCGCGGCGCCTATCGACTACCCTGATACGCAGTATTTT
TRBV29-1,.,TRBJ1-4,.,CSAPWGEKLFF,TGCAGCGCCCCCTGGGGTGAAAAACTGTTTTTT
TRBV6-5,.,TRBJ2-3,.,CASSYDTASPDTQYF,TGTGCCAGCAGTTACGACACAGCCTCTCCAGATACGCAGTATTTT
TRBV3-1/TRBV3-2,few,TRBJ2-3,.,CASSPNTDTQYF,TGTGCCAGCAGCCCCAACACAGATACGCAGTATTTT
TRBV27,.,TRBJ1-6,.,CASSFGFSPLHF,TGTGCCAGCAGTTTCGGGTTTTCACCCCTCCACTTT
TRBV27,.,TRBJ2-7,TRBD1,CASRKDRTPYEQYF,TGTGCCAGCAGGAAGGACAGGACTCCCTACGAGCAGTACTTC
TRBV5-1,.,TRBJ2-3,.,CASSPGGSSDTQYF,TGCGCCAGCAGCCCTGGAGGTAGCTCAGATACGCAGTATTTT
TRBV9,.,TRBJ1-2,TRBD1,CASSVEGATNYGYTF,TGTGCCAGCAGCGTAGAGGGGGCGACTAACTATGGCTACACCTTC
TRBV24-1,.,TRBJ2-1,.,CAIGSPERAQFF,TGTGCAATCGGGTCCCCAGAACGAGCTCAGTTCTTC
TRBV5-4,few,TRBJ1-2,.,CASSLDGGFGYTF,TGTGCCAGCAGCTTGGATGGTGGCTTTGGCTACACCTTC